The clone carrying this T cell receptor (beta chain) was counted once. Its antigen is unknown. This sample was included in a study of PD-1 blockade in classical Hodgkin lymphoma. Whole-study results and caveats: With CD4+ cells, TCR diversity rose significantly by C4D1, but not with CD8+ cells. Nivolumab initiation under 1 year post-ASCT meant exclusion.

Each patient relapsed following autologous stem cell transplantation, and prior brentuximab vedotin exposure differed. The data were produced by immunoSEQ multiplex PCR, yet TCRdb's version contains in-frame clones alone and is incomplete. The profile shows just under 100,000 clones, over 80% of them singletons. The ends lost 0 bases at V and 6 bases at J; junction bases unmatched: 7. Germline values: CDR1 LNHDA, CDR2 SQIVND (reference sequence). The CDR3 is made up of 15 amino acids. The chain joins TRBV19 to TRBJ2-7; 8 bases are a match to TRBD1. The source is a human donor with classical Hodgkin lymphoma. The sequences come from peripheral blood mononuclear cells (PBMCs), collected at baseline. This CDR3 is CASSIDAGGLSEQYF. In DNA, the CDR3 is TGTGCCAGTAGTATAGATGCAGGGGGCTTGAGCGAGCAGTACTTC.